This entry concerns a single TCR beta chain. What it binds is not known. Trimming shortened V by 4 bases and J by 3 bases, and 17 bases separated the two germline ends. The germline V gene has CDR1 SGHKS and CDR2 YYEKEE (reference sequence). This CDR3 has 15 amino acids. This sample was included in a study of Ad26.COV2.S vaccination and SARS-CoV-2 variants. About the study: Ad26.COV2.S was injected intramuscularly once or twice, 56 days apart. The study, taken as a whole, reports: In TCR breadth and depth analyses, total T cell responses may have been underestimated. Vaccinated and placebo-treated recipients had similar non-spike TCR breadth.

Specified treatment: approximately 18 received Ad26.COV2.S at low or high dose, single or two shots; 5 received placebo; per-sample allocation not given. Sampling took place 63 days after the first vaccine or placebo injection. Whoever gave the sample was an adult aged 18-55 years in Boston. TCRdb's copy holds only in-frame clones and misses some; the assay was immunoSEQ multiplex PCR. The table has almost 400,000 clones, roughly 90% seen once. The receptor comes from a person between 18 and 65 years old who received the Ad26.COV2.S COVID-19 vaccine or a placebo. The sequenced sample was peripheral blood, obtained in a trial of Ad26.COV2.S vaccine versus placebo. This chain connects TRBV5-5 to TRBJ2-7; D might be TRBD1 or TRBD2, each matching 6 bases. CDR3 nucleotides: TGTGCCAGCAGCCGGCGGGACAACTGGGACTACGAGCAGTACTTC. Its protein product is CASSRRDNWDYEQYF. Drawing the rest from reference TRBV5-5 and TRBJ2-7, the complete variable domain is DAGVTQSPTHLIKTRGQQVTLRCSPISGHKSVSWYQQVLGQGPQFIFQYYEKEERGRGNFPDRFSARQFPNYSSELNVNALLLGDSALYLCASSRRDNWDYEQYFGPGTRLTVT.